This TCR beta chain was identified during a study of beta chain features in type 1 diabetes (dated 2018 in TCRdb). With regard to the full study: No differences in mean age, gender distribution, total cell number or subset yield were found between patients and healthy donors. A total of 107,917,701 sorted cells were examined across all samples, and the number of cells per subset was strongly correlated with RNA yield. The study compared the TCRB repertoires of sorted circulating CD4+ T cell subsets in recently diagnosed type 1 diabetes patients with those in matched healthy donors. Naive and central memory subsets were obtained from all 30 or so donors, but regulatory and stem cell-like memory subsets were isolated from only 8 patients and roughly eight healthy donors.

Overall study results and their limits: In all four CD4+ subsets, TCRB CDR3 length was moderately but significantly shorter in type 1 diabetes patients. The naive, central memory and regulatory TCRB repertoires appeared to resemble one another more closely among patients than among healthy donors. Patients with type 1 diabetes made fewer insertions and deleted more nucleotides at VDJ recombination sites, implying thymic rearrangement abnormalities. Shorter templates might be favored by PCR, yet because patient and control samples were amplified and corrected together, any such skew would affect both groups equally. Because cDNA was sequenced instead of genomic DNA, highly expressing activated cells could be over-represented, though the groups showed no difference in activation or CD3 levels. Only small numbers of individuals were included in the HLA sub-analyses, which left unresolved whether HLA type had any influence on TCRB rearrangement.

A remark on this clone: The clone's antigen remains unknown. No much larger clone is present one base from it, and per-base qualities are unavailable.

The High Capacity cDNA Reverse Transcription Kit was used to reverse transcribe all of the isolated RNA, meaning that expressed TCRB transcripts were what got sequenced. Deep immunoSEQ sequencing was applied to naive, central memory and regulatory T cell samples, giving an average of around 3.8 million total reads per sample. Sorted cells were lysed in RLT buffer, and RNA was extracted using DNase-treated RNeasy Micro or Mini kits according to cell number. To prevent cross-contamination, each cell subset was processed individually, whereas patient and healthy donor samples were processed jointly. TCRB sequences were amplified from cDNA with the immunoSEQ multiplex PCR, producing 87-bp fragments spanning the CDR3 region. Sequencing of the amplicons was done on the Illumina HiSeq platform. In the authors' own workflow: Synthetic template baselines were used to correct PCR bias computationally, reads within Hamming distance 2 were collapsed together, and singletons that could not be merged were discarded. Reads were aligned to IMGT to assign V, D and J genes, CDR3 length, and insertions or deletions at six rearrangement sites. Within each subset, clonotype counts were normalized to sorted cell number, after which true diversity and Gini coefficients were computed with the tcR R package. The overlap coefficient, calculated on TCRB nucleotide sequences, was used to quantify repertoire sharing. Out-of-frame TCRB sequences from naive cells were analyzed to stand in for the pre-selection repertoire. TCRdb limited this immuneACCESS table to in-frame rearrangements with V and J called. A share of clones is missing; checked studies link under half to unresolved V genes, and the rest is unexplained. The DNA gave D and trimming, while V, J and clone size come from that table. Counted in this sample were around 340,000 clones; around 20% of them appeared once. Under 0.055% of the sample is held by the ten biggest clonotypes.

The germline V gene encodes CDR1 SGHRS and CDR2 YFSETQ. Taken from cysteine to phenylalanine, the CDR3 has 13 residues. Just the 39-base CDR3 DNA is kept, in frame starting at base 1. V is pared back by 3 bases and J by 4 bases, with 10 bases lying between the germline termini. From each donor, a single peripheral blood sample of approximately 120 mL on average was drawn into heparinised tubes. A BD FACSAria II and a panel including CD45RO, CCR7, CD25, CD127, CD95 and CD27 were used to sort naive, central memory, regulatory and stem cell-like memory CD4+ T cells. All sorted populations exceeded 95% purity. PBMCs were isolated right away by Lymphoprep density gradient centrifugation and were stained directly, without culture. To minimize batch effects, samples were stained and sorted in pairs, one healthy donor with one patient per experiment.

This receptor was obtained from a young woman in good health. This chain is built from TRBV5-1 and TRBJ1-1; tentative D gene TRBD1, with 6 bases matching. The source material was naive CD4+ T cells from blood. The meaning of the sample's cell subset or site label: true naive CD4+ T cells. The sequenced DNA is TGCGCCAGCAGCTCCCAGGGGAGCACTGAAGCTTTCTTT. It codes for CASSSQGSTEAFF.